The 32 T cell receptor beta chains listed next were all sequenced from one sample in a study of regulatory T cells in long-lasting Graves disease. The time point here: newly diagnosed GD, antithyroid drugs for less than 3 months. Making the TCR library involved RNA that had been extracted from PBMCs. To make TCR beta libraries, researchers used iRepertoire HTBI primers and Arm-PCR of CDR3 regions. TCRdb re-called the multiplex PCR reads with MiXCR, one entry per CDR3 protein. The sample includes roughly 260,000 distinct CDR3 sequences, 15% to 20% seen only once; the top ten take 14%. This same sample was also part of a study on T cells in Graves' hyperthyroidism and ophthalmopathy.

The sample was peripheral blood mononuclear cells (PBMCs), taken at new diagnosis, from a patient treated with antithyroid drugs. These receptors were collected from a woman aged 25 to 39 with Graves disease.

J is TRBJ2-2 and V is TRBV20-1; D is possibly TRBD2 (6 bases). CDR1 DFQATT and CDR2 SNEGSKA come from the germline V gene (reference sequence). The CDR3 covers 14 residues. Trimming pared 5 bases from V and 5 bases from J, leaving 15 bases between. The CDR3: CSAGSGVGTGELFF. In DNA form, the CDR3 reads TGCAGTGCTGGTTCGGGGGTCGGGACCGGGGAGCTGTTTTTT.

The CDR3 DNA sequence: TGTGCCAGCAGCTTAGTGGGACAAATCGAGACCCAGTACTTC. Translation gives CASSLVGQIETQYF. This chain joins TRBV7-8 and TRBJ2-3, with D possibly matching TRBD1 (6 bases). The J call could be wrong; TRBJ2-5 is a better fit for the DNA end. CDR1 is SGHVS and CDR2 is FQNEAQ in the germline V gene. CDR3 length: 14 amino acids.

The chain recombines TRBV7-2 with TRBJ2-7, with TRBD2 matching 8 bases. In germline, CDR1 is SGHTA, CDR2 FQGNSA. Trimming cost V 5 bases and J 3 bases; bases outside gene matches: 9. The CDR3 is 15 amino acids. CDR3 in amino acids: CASSPGAGASYEQYF. The CDR3 nucleotides read TGTGCCAGCAGCCCAGGAGCGGGAGCCAGCTACGAGCAGTACTTC.

This clonotype was observed many times. V usage is TRBV10-3 and J usage is TRBJ1-1; no clear D gene. Germline assignment: CDR1 ENHRY and CDR2 SYGVKD. V was clipped by 4 bases and J by 1 base, with 10 bases between them. The CDR3 spans 14 residues. The CDR3 loop is CAISAFGENTEAFF. CDR3 nucleotide sequence: TGTGCCATCAGTGCTTTCGGGGAGAACACTGAAGCTTTCTTT.

This clonotype was seen many times. In DNA form, the CDR3 reads TGTGCCAGCAGTTCAGGGAATTGGGACACCGGGGAGCTGTTTTTT. Its translation: CASSSGNWDTGELFF. V gene TRBV5-5 combines with J gene TRBJ2-2; D is perhaps TRBD1 (5 bases). Trimming left V 5 bases short and J 3 bases short, with 14 bases between. The germline V gene encodes CDR1 SGHKS and CDR2 YYEKEE (reference sequence). This CDR3 comprises 15 residues.

This sequence joins TRBV6-1 and TRBJ1-2, with D perhaps TRBD1 (6 bases). The CDR3 sequence is 14 residues long. From germline, CDR1 is MNHNS and CDR2 SASEGT. V was shortened by 8 bases and J by 3 bases, with 16 bases between the two germline ends. CDR3 sequence: CASYRGPLDYGYTF. The CDR3 DNA reads TGTGCCAGCTATCGGGGGCCGCTTGACTATGGCTACACCTTC.

This clonotype was seen many times. This chain joins TRBV6-1 and TRBJ1-1; 8 bases are shared with TRBD1. Germline V CDR1 and CDR2: MNHNS, SASEGT. The V segment lost 8 bases and the J segment 4 bases; nucleotides outside the gene matches: 9. This CDR3 comprises 14 residues. The CDR3 spells CASRNRGESTEAFF. The CDR3 nucleotides read TGTGCCAGCCGGAACAGGGGGGAAAGCACTGAAGCTTTCTTT.

This clonotype occurred many times. The chain links TRBV13 to TRBJ2-1, with 10 bases aligning to TRBD2. Germline V gives CDR1 PRHDT, CDR2 FYEKMQ (reference sequence). V lost 9 bases and J lost 7; bases outside the gene matches: 9. This CDR3 has 14 amino acids. CDR3 loop: CASERGGRGNEQFF. The DNA of the CDR3 is TGTGCCAGTGAGCGGGGGGGCCGTGGGAATGAGCAGTTCTTC.

In this sample, this clonotype turned up a few times. This rearrangement joins TRBV28 to TRBJ2-7; TRBD2 matches 7 bases. CDR3 length equals 17 residues. J lost 2 bases, V lost 3 bases, and 13 bases had no gene match. Germline CDR1 MDHEN, CDR2 SYDVKM. In DNA form, the CDR3 reads TGTGCCAGCAGTTTGATGATTGGCGGGGGAGCCACCTACGAGCAGTACTTC. It codes for CASSLMIGGGATYEQYF.

This clonotype was found many times. The chain recombines TRBV20-1 with TRBJ2-1; possibly TRBD1 for D (5 bases). The germline CDR1 and CDR2 sequences are DFQATT and SNEGSKA (reference sequence). The CDR3 sequence is 15 residues long. V was clipped by 0 bases and J by 9 bases, with 18 bases between them. The CDR3 here is CSARDGQGWVGEQFF. CDR3 in DNA: TGCAGTGCTAGAGATGGGCAGGGATGGGTGGGTGAGCAGTTCTTC.

The V and J genes are TRBV5-1 and TRBJ1-2; 11 nucleotides align to TRBD1. CDR1 and CDR2 (germline): SGHRS, YFSETQ. The V segment lost 4 bases and the J segment 7 bases; nucleotides outside the gene matches: 6. The CDR3 covers 14 residues. CDR3: CASSGGQGESGYTF. DNA of the CDR3: TGCGCCAGCAGCGGGGGACAGGGGGAGAGTGGCTACACCTTC.

This clonotype turned up a few times. A read error is possible here, since a much larger clone lies one base away. V gene TRBV11-2 combines with J gene TRBJ1-2, with D maybe TRBD1 (6 bases). The CDR3 consists of 16 residues. V dropped 2 bases and J dropped 4 bases, with 17 bases sitting between them. Germline CDR1 SGHAT, CDR2 FQNNGV. The CDR3 sequence is CASSLWGAGDSYGYTF. Written as DNA, the CDR3 is TGTGCCAGCAGCTTATGGGGGGCAGGAGATTCCTATGGCTACACCTTC. Full variable domain (missing parts from reference TRBV11-2 and TRBJ1-2): EAGVAQSPRYKIIEKRQSVAFWCNPISGHATLYWYQQILGQGPKLLIQFQNNGVVDDSQLPKDRFSAERLKGVDSTLKIQPAKLEDSAVYLCASSLWGAGDSYGYTFGSGTRLTVV.

This clonotype was counted between two and nine times. The chain joins TRBV12-3 or TRBV12-4 to TRBJ1-1; D is uncertain. This CDR3 spans 14 amino acids. V lost 2 bases to trimming and J lost 5 bases, with 12 bases between them. The CDR3, as DNA: TGTGCCAGCAGTTTATGGGGTCTGACGACTGAAGCTTTCTTT. Its protein is CASSLWGLTTEAFF.

The V call is TRBV4-1, the J call TRBJ1-1; D call uncertain. This CDR3 spans 15 amino acids. CDR1 and CDR2 from the germline V gene are MGHRA and YSYEKL. Trimming cost V 4 bases and J 1 base, with 13 bases left between them. The CDR3 DNA reads as TGCGCCAGCAGCCGCGTACCGGACCCGAACACTGAAGCTTTCTTT. It is translated as CASSRVPDPNTEAFF.

In this sample, this clonotype turned up many times. The V and J genes are TRBV9 and TRBJ1-2, with TRBD1 identical over 7 bases. The CDR3 runs to 16 residues. Trimming took 0 bases from V and 4 from J; bases not matched to a gene: 9. Germline CDR1 and CDR2: SGDLS and YYNGEE. CDR3 nucleotides: TGTGCCAGCAGCGTAGCTAGTACAGGGGTGGTCTATGGCTACACCTTC. This translates into CASSVASTGVVYGYTF.

Notes on this clonotype: A far larger clone is just one base off, so this is likely a read error. The chain couples TRBV28 to TRBJ2-5, with 7 bases matching TRBD2. The CDR3 sequence is 15 residues long. With V trimmed by 8 bases and J by 0 bases, 9 bases remained unmatched. Germline V gene sequence: CDR1 MDHEN, CDR2 SYDVKM. Written as DNA, the CDR3 is TGTGCCAGCCGCCTATGGCGGGGGAACCAAGAGACCCAGTACTTC. Translating gives CASRLWRGNQETQYF.

Note on this clonotype: This sequence is one base from a far larger clone and is likely a read error. The rearrangement joins TRBV7-2 to TRBJ2-7; D might be TRBD1 (6 bases). The germline gives CDR1 SGHTA, CDR2 FQGNSA. There are 14 residues in the CDR3. DNA for the CDR3: TGTGTCAGCAGCTTAGGACAGAGCTACTACGAGCAGTACTTC. This codes for CVSSLGQSYYEQYF.

Ten or more counts support this clonotype. The CDR3 region is CASSTDRGGEKLFF. Here the CDR3 DNA reads TGCGCCAGCAGCACAGACAGGGGAGGTGAAAAACTGTTTTTT. This chain links TRBV5-1 with TRBJ1-4; 8 bases are a match to TRBD1. From germline, CDR1 is SGHRS and CDR2 YFSETQ. V gave up 4 bases and J gave up 7 bases; unmatched junction bases: 6. The CDR3 runs to 14 residues.

Regarding this clonotype: One end of the junction is discordant with germline, which a read error may explain. This sequence joins TRBV7-2 and TRBJ2-7; TRBD2 might be the D (5 bases). Germline V gene data show CDR1 as SGHTA and CDR2 as FQGNSA. This CDR3 is built from 12 residues. In DNA, the CDR3 is TGTGCCGGCAGCCTAGGAGGCTACGAGCAGTACTTC. This translates into CAGSLGGYEQYF.

At least ten counts were recorded for this clonotype. The chain joins TRBV20-1 to TRBJ2-7; TRBD1 matches 7 bases. The CDR3 runs 13 residues. V shed 6 bases and J 1 base; nucleotides not matched to a gene: 6. Germline V gene sequence: CDR1 DFQATT, CDR2 SNEGSKA (reference sequence). This CDR3 is CSARDRVSYEQYF. The CDR3 nucleotides are TGCAGTGCGAGGGACAGAGTTTCCTACGAGCAGTACTTC.

This clonotype appeared many times. The J gene is TRBJ2-1, the V gene TRBV27, with D tentatively TRBD1 or TRBD2 (5 bases each). Between the trimmed V and J ends, which lost 4 bases and 9 bases, there was a span of 19 bases. CDR1 MNHEY and CDR2 SMNVEV come from the germline V gene (reference sequence). The CDR3 has 15 residues. CDR3 sequence: CASSYPGRAIREQFF. The CDR3 coding sequence is TGTGCCAGCAGTTACCCGGGACGGGCTATACGTGAGCAGTTCTTC.

This clonotype was counted at least ten times. The chain recombines TRBV5-6 with TRBJ2-1, with 8 bases identical to TRBD2. This CDR3 has 14 amino acids. J gave up 5 bases and V 4 bases, and 5 bases lay outside the gene matches. Per germline, CDR1 SGHDT and CDR2 YYEEEE. CDR3 sequence reads: CASSRYGGDNEQFF. Here the CDR3 DNA reads TGTGCCAGCAGCCGGTACGGGGGGGACAATGAGCAGTTCTTC.

In its sample, this clonotype was seen many times. This chain joins TRBV12-3 or TRBV12-4 and TRBJ1-4, with D perhaps matching TRBD1 (6 bases). The V end lost 6 bases, the J end lost 8 bases, and 16 bases lay between the germline ends. The CDR3 has 14 amino acids. The CDR3 reads CASSTGFSDEKLFF. CDR3 DNA: TGTGCCAGCAGCACAGGGTTTTCGGACGAAAAACTGTTTTTT.

This clonotype has ten or more counts. The genes are TRBV20-1 and TRBJ1-5; D not resolved. Germline V gives CDR1 DFQATT, CDR2 SNEGSKA (reference sequence). The CDR3 covers 14 residues. With 3 bases removed from V and 5 bases from J, the gap between germline ends came to 14 bases. The CDR3 DNA follows: TGCAGTGCTAGCCCATCGTTTACGGATCAGCCCCAGCATTTT. It is translated as CSASPSFTDQPQHF.

There are many counts of this clonotype. The V and J genes are TRBV12-3 or TRBV12-4 and TRBJ2-1, with 8 bases matching TRBD2. The CDR3 sequence is 15 residues long. J gave up 8 bases and V 5 bases, and 11 bases lay outside the gene matches. The CDR3 nucleotides are TGTGCCAGCAGTCCCCCGGGGGGGGGGTCCCATGAGCAGTTCTTC. Protein: CASSPPGGGSHEQFF.

The table lists this clonotype with a few counts. A clone one base away is much larger, so this may be a read error. The V and J genes are TRBV7-2 and TRBJ2-5; the match to TRBD2 covers 8 bases. CDR1 is SGHTA, CDR2 FQGNSA, per germline. There are 14 residues in the CDR3. V was pared by 5 bases and J by 5 bases, with 7 bases of the junction left unmatched. The CDR3 loop reads CASSRRRGGETQYF. Here the CDR3 DNA reads TGTGCCAGCAGCCGACGACGGGGGGGCGAGACCCAGTACTTC.

This clonotype was counted at least ten times. The V call is TRBV7-2, the J call TRBJ2-5, with D hard to call. The V and J ends lost 7 bases and 2 bases respectively, with 14 bases between them. Looked up from germline, CDR1 is SGHTA and CDR2 is FQGNSA. The CDR3 is 14 amino acids. CDR3 sequence: CTSNVRSGQETQYF. CDR3 in DNA: TGTACCAGCAACGTCAGAAGTGGGCAAGAGACCCAGTACTTC.

This clonotype was seen repeatedly, ten times or more. At one boundary the junction diverges from the germline segment, which might be a read error. The V gene is TRBV3-1, the J gene TRBJ2-7; possible D gene TRBD1, 5 bases. The CDR3 runs to 13 residues. Per the germline V gene, CDR1 is LGHDT and CDR2 is YNNKEL (reference sequence). The CDR3 DNA is TGTGCCAGCAGCCAAGAGGCCAGACAGATCTGGGTCTTC. Translating it yields CASSQEARQIWVF.

The sample holds many counts of this clonotype. This chain uses TRBV6-5 with TRBJ1-2; no firm D call. V was pared by 2 bases and J by 1 base, with 11 bases between. The CDR3 length is 15 residues. Looked up from germline, CDR1 is MNHEY and CDR2 is SVGAGI. The chain's CDR3 is CASSYTKSGNYGYTF. CDR3 DNA: TGTGCCAGCAGTTACACGAAAAGTGGTAACTATGGCTACACCTTC.

This clonotype was observed at least ten times. The CDR3 is CASSESTGQGTYGYTF. The DNA for the CDR3 is TGTGCCAGCAGTGAATCGACCGGACAGGGGACCTATGGCTACACCTTC. The chain employs TRBV25-1 and TRBJ1-2, with 9 bases aligning to TRBD1. V was clipped by 1 base and J by 4 bases; unmatched bases: 7. The CDR3 sequence is 16 residues long. Germline values: CDR1 MGHDK, CDR2 SYGVNS.

This clonotype was counted at least ten times. V usage is TRBV29-1 and J usage is TRBJ1-2, with 10 bases identical to TRBD1. V dropped 4 bases and J dropped 8; count of bases not matched to a gene: 4. The CDR3 extends over 12 amino acids. CDR1 and CDR2 from the germline V gene are SQVTM and ANQGSEA. CDR3 DNA sequence: TGCAGCGTTGTAGGGACAGGGGAAGGCTACACCTTC. It specifies CSVVGTGEGYTF.

This clonotype has a count of ten or more. CDR3 region: CASSLTLLTGPEETQYF. As DNA, the CDR3 is TGTGCCAGCAGTTTAACCCTACTGACAGGGCCCGAAGAGACCCAGTACTTC. This chain links TRBV12-3 or TRBV12-4 with TRBJ2-5, with 7 nucleotides matching TRBD1. The junction had 12 bases not matched to a gene; V was cut back by 2 bases and J by 3 bases. The CDR3 totals 17 residues.